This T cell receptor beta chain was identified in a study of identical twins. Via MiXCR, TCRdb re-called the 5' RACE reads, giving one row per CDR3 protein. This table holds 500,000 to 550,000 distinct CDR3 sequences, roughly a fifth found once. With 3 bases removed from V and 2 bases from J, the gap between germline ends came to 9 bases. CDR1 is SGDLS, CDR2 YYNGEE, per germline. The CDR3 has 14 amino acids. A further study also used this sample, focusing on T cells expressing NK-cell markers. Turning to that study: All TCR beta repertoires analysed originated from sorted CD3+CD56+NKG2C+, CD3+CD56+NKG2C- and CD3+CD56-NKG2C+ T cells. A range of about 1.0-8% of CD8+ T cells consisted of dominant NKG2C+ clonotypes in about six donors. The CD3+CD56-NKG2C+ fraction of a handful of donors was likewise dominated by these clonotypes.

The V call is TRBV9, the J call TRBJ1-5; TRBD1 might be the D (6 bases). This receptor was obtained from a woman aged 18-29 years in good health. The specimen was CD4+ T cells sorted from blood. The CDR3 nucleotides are TGTGCCAGCAGCGAGGCAGGGGGCAATCAGCCCCAGCATTTT. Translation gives CASSEAGGNQPQHF.